Shown below are 8 T cell receptor beta chains from a single sample sequenced in a study of T cell responses to AZD1222 COVID-19 vaccine. The method was immunoSEQ multiplex PCR; TCRdb's version includes in-frame clones alone and lacks a portion of them. The repertoire holds just under 35,000 clones, with about nine tenths as singletons. The starting material was peripheral blood, obtained 28 days after the second AZD1222 dose. Every receptor here comes from an adult who received the AZD1222 COVID-19 vaccine.

The rearrangement uses TRBV5-5 and TRBJ1-1; D is unresolved. The germline gives CDR1 SGHKS, CDR2 YYEKEE (reference sequence). V lost 5 bases to trimming and J lost 0 bases, with 17 bases between them. The CDR3 loop spans 16 amino acids. The CDR3 DNA reads as TGTGCCAGCAGTAACAGTATGGCCACTTTGAACACTGAAGCTTTCTTT. Its protein product is CASSNSMATLNTEAFF.

The chain recombines TRBV9 with TRBJ1-1; D is uncertain. The CDR3 sequence is 13 residues long. V was pared by 0 bases and J by 4 bases, with 7 bases between. CDR1 SGDLS and CDR2 YYNGEE come from the germline V gene. The CDR3 sequence is CASSVGMGTEAFF. The CDR3 region has the DNA TGTGCCAGCAGCGTAGGAATGGGCACTGAAGCTTTCTTT. Supplemented by reference TRBV9 and TRBJ1-1, the full variable domain reads DSGVTQTPKHLITATGQRVTLRCSPRSGDLSVYWYQQSLDQGLQFLIQYYNGEERAKGNILERFSAQQFPDLHSELNLSSLELGDSALYFCASSVGMGTEAFFGQGTRLTVV.

This chain uses TRBV11-2 with TRBJ2-7; TRBD1 agrees at 8 bases. Per the germline V gene, CDR1 is SGHAT and CDR2 is FQNNGV. The CDR3 totals 13 residues. The ends lost 3 bases at V and 7 bases at J; junction bases unmatched: 5. This CDR3 is CASSFQGAREQYF. The CDR3 coding sequence is TGTGCCAGCAGCTTCCAGGGGGCTCGGGAGCAGTACTTC.

This rearrangement joins TRBV19 to TRBJ1-3; D gene ambiguous. V gave up 6 bases and J gave up 0 bases, with 6 bases separating them. This CDR3 has 13 amino acids. Per germline, CDR1 LNHDA and CDR2 SQIVND (reference sequence). The CDR3 DNA sequence: TGTGCCAGTAGATACAGCTCTGGAAACACCATATATTTT. It codes for CASRYSSGNTIYF.

The chain recombines TRBV5-1 with TRBJ2-5; weak D call: TRBD1 (5 bases). The germline V and J ends were trimmed by 2 bases and 4 bases, with 9 bases remaining between them. Germline V gene sequence: CDR1 SGHRS, CDR2 YFSETQ. The CDR3 contains 13 residues. CDR3: CASSLGVGETQYF. The DNA for the CDR3 is TGCGCCAGCAGCTTAGGGGTTGGAGAGACCCAGTACTTC.

CDR3 loop: CASSIGQTRSEKLFF. The DNA of the CDR3 is TGTGCCAGTAGTATCGGACAGACACGGTCTGAAAAACTGTTTTTT. The chain joins TRBV19 to TRBJ1-4; maybe TRBD1 (6 bases). Deletions cut 3 bases from V and 7 bases from J, with 15 bases between. Per the germline V gene, CDR1 is LNHDA and CDR2 is SQIVND (reference sequence). The CDR3 loop spans 15 amino acids. Filled out from reference TRBV19 and TRBJ1-4, the complete variable domain reads DGGITQSPKYLFRKEGQNVTLSCEQNLNHDAMYWYRQDPGQGLRLIYYSQIVNDFQKGDIAEGYSVSREKKESFPLTVTSAQKNPTAFYLCASSIGQTRSEKLFFGSGTQLSVL.

This chain connects TRBV6-6 to TRBJ2-3, with D perhaps TRBD1 (5 bases). This CDR3 spans 15 amino acids. Germline V lookup: CDR1 MNHNY, CDR2 SVGAGI (reference sequence). V was clipped by 2 bases and J by 0 bases, with 9 bases between them. The CDR3 region is CASSYDSLSTDTQYF. In DNA form, the CDR3 reads TGTGCCAGCAGTTACGACAGCCTGAGCACAGATACGCAGTATTTT.

The V gene is TRBV5-6, the J gene TRBJ1-1; 7 positions agree with TRBD1. Germline trimming cut 3 bases from V and 2 bases from J; bases unmatched to any gene: 7. CDR3 length: 15 residues. In germline, CDR1 is SGHDT, CDR2 YYEEEE. The CDR3 sequence: CASSSLGQSNTEAFF. CDR3 DNA: TGTGCCAGCAGCTCCTTGGGACAGTCCAACACTGAAGCTTTCTTT.